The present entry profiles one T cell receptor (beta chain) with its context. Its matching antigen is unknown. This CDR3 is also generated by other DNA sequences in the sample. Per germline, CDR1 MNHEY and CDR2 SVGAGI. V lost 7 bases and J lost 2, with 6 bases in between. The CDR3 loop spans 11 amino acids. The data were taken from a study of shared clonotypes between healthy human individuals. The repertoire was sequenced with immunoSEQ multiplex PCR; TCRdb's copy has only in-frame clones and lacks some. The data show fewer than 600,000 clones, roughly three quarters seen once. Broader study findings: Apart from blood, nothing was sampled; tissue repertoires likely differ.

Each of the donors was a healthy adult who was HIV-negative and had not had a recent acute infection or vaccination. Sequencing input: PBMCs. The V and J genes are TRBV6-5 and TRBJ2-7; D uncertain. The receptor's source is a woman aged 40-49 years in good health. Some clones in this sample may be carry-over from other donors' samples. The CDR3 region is CASKKAYEQYF. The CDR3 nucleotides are TGTGCCAGCAAAAAAGCCTACGAGCAGTACTTC.